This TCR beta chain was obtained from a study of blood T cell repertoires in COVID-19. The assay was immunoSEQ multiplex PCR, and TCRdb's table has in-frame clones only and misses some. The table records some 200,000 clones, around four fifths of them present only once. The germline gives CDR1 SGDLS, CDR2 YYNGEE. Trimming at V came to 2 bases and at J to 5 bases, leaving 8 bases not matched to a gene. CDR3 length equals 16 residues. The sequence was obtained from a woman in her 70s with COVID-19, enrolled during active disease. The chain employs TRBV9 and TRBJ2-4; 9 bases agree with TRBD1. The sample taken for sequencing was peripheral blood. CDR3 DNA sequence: TGTGCCAGCAGCGTTGGACAGGGGCGGTTTCAAAACATTCAGTACTTC. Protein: CASSVGQGRFQNIQYF.